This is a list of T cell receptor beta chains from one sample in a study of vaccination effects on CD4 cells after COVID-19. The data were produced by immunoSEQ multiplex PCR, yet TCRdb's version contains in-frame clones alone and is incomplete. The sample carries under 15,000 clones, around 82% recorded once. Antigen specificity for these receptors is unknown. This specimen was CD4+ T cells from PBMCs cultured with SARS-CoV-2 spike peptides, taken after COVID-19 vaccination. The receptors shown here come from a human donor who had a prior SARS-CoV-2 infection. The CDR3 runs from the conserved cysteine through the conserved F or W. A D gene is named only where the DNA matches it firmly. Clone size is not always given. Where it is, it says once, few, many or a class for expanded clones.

CDR3aa: CASSQGGVYSYEQYF
CDR3nt: TGCGCCAGCAGCCAAGGGGGCGTATACTCCTACGAGCAGTACTTC
d_gene: .
v_gene: TRBV4-3
abundance: .
j_gene: TRBJ2-7

CDR3aa: CASSVTNEQFF
CDR3nt: TGTGCCAGCAGCGTTACCAATGAGCAGTTCTTC
d_gene: .
v_gene: TRBV7-2
abundance: .
j_gene: TRBJ2-1

CDR3aa: CATSRDRGSDEQYF
CDR3nt: TGTGCCACCAGCAGGGACAGGGGGTCGGACGAGCAGTACTTC
d_gene: TRBD1
v_gene: TRBV15
abundance: .
j_gene: TRBJ2-7

CDR3aa: CASGDRTEETQYF
CDR3nt: TGTGCCAGCGGCGACAGAACGGAGGAGACCCAGTACTTC
d_gene: .
v_gene: TRBV5-4
abundance: .
j_gene: TRBJ2-5

CDR3aa: CASSPFDRLVWGEQYF
CDR3nt: TGTGCCAGCAGTCCATTTGACAGGCTCGTTTGGGGAGAGCAGTACTTC
d_gene: .
v_gene: TRBV25-1
abundance: .
j_gene: TRBJ2-7

CDR3aa: CASSIRTGADNEQFF
CDR3nt: TGTGCCAGTAGTATCAGGACAGGGGCGGATAATGAGCAGTTCTTC
d_gene: TRBD1
v_gene: TRBV19
abundance: .
j_gene: TRBJ2-1

CDR3aa: CASSLRAGEKLFF
CDR3nt: TGTGCCAGCAGCCTTAGGGCAGGTGAAAAACTGTTTTTT
d_gene: .
v_gene: TRBV7-3
abundance: once
j_gene: TRBJ1-4

CDR3aa: CASSQRTGTGVEKLFF
CDR3nt: TGTGCCAGCAGCCAAAGGACCGGGACAGGGGTCGAAAAACTGTTTTTT
d_gene: TRBD1
v_gene: TRBV14
abundance: .
j_gene: TRBJ1-4

CDR3aa: CATSRRTGAFNGDTQYF
CDR3nt: TGTGCCACCAGCAGAAGGACAGGGGCGTTTAATGGGGATACGCAGTATTTT
d_gene: TRBD1
v_gene: TRBV15
abundance: .
j_gene: TRBJ2-3

CDR3aa: CASSVDGANTGELFF
CDR3nt: TGTGCCAGCAGCGTAGATGGTGCGAACACCGGGGAGCTGTTTTTT
d_gene: .
v_gene: TRBV9
abundance: .
j_gene: TRBJ2-2

CDR3aa: CASSTGAEAFF
CDR3nt: TGTGCCAGCTCTACAGGCGCGGAAGCTTTCTTT
d_gene: .
v_gene: TRBV18
abundance: .
j_gene: TRBJ1-1

CDR3aa: CASSQEGNTQYF
CDR3nt: TGCGCCAGCAGCCAAGAAGGGAATACGCAGTATTTT
d_gene: .
v_gene: TRBV4-3
abundance: .
j_gene: TRBJ2-3

CDR3aa: CASSSLTSGRAKNIQYF
CDR3nt: TGTGCCAGCAGCTCCTTGACTAGCGGGAGAGCCAAAAACATTCAGTACTTC
d_gene: TRBD2
v_gene: TRBV11-3
abundance: .
j_gene: TRBJ2-4

CDR3aa: CASRVRNSPLHF
CDR3nt: TGTGCCAGTCGGGTCCGGAACTCACCCCTCCACTTT
d_gene: .
v_gene: TRBV6-5
abundance: .
j_gene: TRBJ1-6

CDR3aa: CASSASPGTDNSPLHF
CDR3nt: TGTGCCAGCAGCGCTTCCCCCGGGACAGATAATTCACCCCTCCACTTT
d_gene: TRBD1
v_gene: TRBV9
abundance: .
j_gene: TRBJ1-6

CDR3aa: CASSSGPYNSPLHF
CDR3nt: TGTGCCAGCAGTTCTGGACCCTATAATTCACCCCTCCACTTT
d_gene: .
v_gene: TRBV6-5
abundance: few
j_gene: TRBJ1-6

CDR3aa: CATSRDRQGGETQYF
CDR3nt: TGTGCCACCAGCAGAGATCGACAGGGAGGGGAGACCCAGTACTTC
d_gene: .
v_gene: TRBV15
abundance: .
j_gene: TRBJ2-5

CDR3aa: CASSFQGNEQYF
CDR3nt: TGTGCCAGCAGTTTTCAGGGGAACGAGCAGTACTTC
d_gene: .
v_gene: TRBV28
abundance: .
j_gene: TRBJ2-7

CDR3aa: CASSPNRDNTGELFF
CDR3nt: TGTGCCAGCAGCCCGAACAGGGATAACACCGGGGAGCTGTTTTTT
d_gene: .
v_gene: TRBV7-3
abundance: .
j_gene: TRBJ2-2

CDR3aa: CASSYIKNRDRGSYGYTF
CDR3nt: TGTGCCAGCAGTTACATTAAAAACCGGGACAGGGGGAGCTATGGCTACACCTTC
d_gene: TRBD1
v_gene: TRBV6-7
abundance: .
j_gene: TRBJ1-2

CDR3aa: CASSLTPSLRLFGEQYF
CDR3nt: TGTGCCAGCAGCTTGACCCCTTCTCTCAGACTTTTCGGCGAGCAGTACTTC
d_gene: .
v_gene: TRBV7-9
abundance: .
j_gene: TRBJ2-7

CDR3aa: CSVTDGGGRSEKLFF
CDR3nt: TGCAGCGTCACAGACGGGGGAGGAAGGAGTGAAAAACTGTTTTTT
d_gene: .
v_gene: TRBV29-1
abundance: .
j_gene: TRBJ1-4

CDR3aa: CASSGFGQGVGQPQHF
CDR3nt: TGTGCCAGCAGTGGATTTGGACAGGGGGTCGGGCAGCCCCAGCATTTT
d_gene: TRBD1
v_gene: TRBV6-1
abundance: .
j_gene: TRBJ1-5

CDR3aa: CSVDQVDGELFF
CDR3nt: TGCAGCGTTGACCAGGTCGACGGGGAGCTGTTTTTT
d_gene: .
v_gene: TRBV29-1
abundance: .
j_gene: TRBJ2-2

CDR3aa: CAWSAWDRGDEKLFF
CDR3nt: TGTGCCTGGAGCGCCTGGGACAGGGGGGATGAAAAACTGTTTTTT
d_gene: TRBD1
v_gene: TRBV30
abundance: once
j_gene: TRBJ1-4

CDR3aa: CASSLGGRQGNTEAFF
CDR3nt: TGTGCCAGCAGCTTAGGAGGACGACAGGGCAACACTGAAGCTTTCTTT
d_gene: TRBD1
v_gene: TRBV7-2
abundance: .
j_gene: TRBJ1-1

CDR3aa: CASSYPGANVLTF
CDR3nt: TGTGCCAGCAGTTACCCAGGGGCCAACGTCCTGACTTTC
d_gene: .
v_gene: TRBV6-5
abundance: .
j_gene: TRBJ2-6

CDR3aa: CASSPTWGGLPSYEQYF
CDR3nt: TGTGCCAGCAGTCCCACCTGGGGGGGGTTGCCCTCCTACGAGCAGTACTTC
d_gene: TRBD2
v_gene: TRBV6-6
abundance: once
j_gene: TRBJ2-7

CDR3aa: CATSGQTDSSSTDTQYF
CDR3nt: TGTGCCACCAGTGGCCAAACGGACAGTTCTAGCACAGATACGCAGTATTTT
d_gene: .
v_gene: TRBV24-1
abundance: .
j_gene: TRBJ2-3

CDR3aa: CASSLQGIGSNQPQHF
CDR3nt: TGCGCCAGCAGCTTACAGGGGATCGGCAGCAATCAGCCCCAGCATTTT
d_gene: TRBD1
v_gene: TRBV5-1
abundance: once
j_gene: TRBJ1-5

CDR3aa: CASSVGQQTEAFF
CDR3nt: TGTGCCAGCAGCGTAGGCCAACAGACTGAAGCTTTCTTT
d_gene: .
v_gene: TRBV9
abundance: few
j_gene: TRBJ1-1

CDR3aa: CASRLSGYAGELFF
CDR3nt: TGTGCCAGCAGGCTCAGTGGGTACGCCGGGGAGCTGTTTTTT
d_gene: .
v_gene: TRBV2
abundance: .
j_gene: TRBJ2-2

CDR3aa: CASSQGIRETNQPQHF
CDR3nt: TGTGCCAGCAGCCAAGGGATTCGGGAAACCAATCAGCCCCAGCATTTT
d_gene: .
v_gene: TRBV3-1/TRBV3-2
abundance: .
j_gene: TRBJ1-5

CDR3aa: CASSPGSSTDTQYF
CDR3nt: TGTGCCAGCAGTCCCGGCAGCAGCACAGATACGCAGTATTTT
d_gene: .
v_gene: TRBV2
abundance: .
j_gene: TRBJ2-3

CDR3aa: CASSLQYENYGYTF
CDR3nt: TGTGCCAGCAGTCTTCAATATGAGAACTATGGCTACACCTTC
d_gene: .
v_gene: TRBV2
abundance: .
j_gene: TRBJ1-2

CDR3aa: CASSRARGTDSEKLFF
CDR3nt: TGCGCCAGCAGCCGAGCGAGAGGGACAGATAGTGAAAAACTGTTTTTT
d_gene: TRBD1
v_gene: TRBV4-3
abundance: .
j_gene: TRBJ1-4

CDR3aa: CASSPGFVITDTQYF
CDR3nt: TGCGCCAGCTCGCCCGGGTTCGTTATCACAGATACGCAGTATTTT
d_gene: .
v_gene: TRBV4-3
abundance: few
j_gene: TRBJ2-3

CDR3aa: CASSLRGSAAGDTQYF
CDR3nt: TGTGCCAGCAGCTTACGGGGTAGCGCAGCGGGAGATACGCAGTATTTT
d_gene: .
v_gene: TRBV7-2
abundance: .
j_gene: TRBJ2-3

CDR3aa: CASSPRDRLNTEAFF
CDR3nt: TGTGCCAGCAGCCCACGGGACAGACTGAACACTGAAGCTTTCTTT
d_gene: TRBD1
v_gene: TRBV11-3
abundance: once
j_gene: TRBJ1-1

CDR3aa: CASSVDPGGNDNEQFF
CDR3nt: TGTGCCAGCAGCGTAGATCCGGGGGGAAACGATAATGAGCAGTTCTTC
d_gene: TRBD2
v_gene: TRBV9
abundance: once
j_gene: TRBJ2-1

CDR3aa: CASSGDGGGYTF
CDR3nt: TGTGCCAGCAGCGGGGACGGTGGAGGCTACACCTTC
d_gene: .
v_gene: TRBV2
abundance: few
j_gene: TRBJ1-2

CDR3aa: CAWTSGSSGQFF
CDR3nt: TGTGCCTGGACTAGCGGGAGCAGCGGGCAGTTCTTC
d_gene: TRBD2
v_gene: TRBV30
abundance: .
j_gene: TRBJ2-1

CDR3aa: CASSRRPLEEGEKLFF
CDR3nt: TGTGCCAGCAGCCGCCGGCCCCTGGAGGAGGGTGAAAAACTGTTTTTT
d_gene: .
v_gene: TRBV11-3
abundance: .
j_gene: TRBJ1-4

CDR3aa: CASRSDRAYGYTF
CDR3nt: TGTGCCAGCCGATCAGACAGGGCATATGGCTACACCTTC
d_gene: TRBD1
v_gene: TRBV18
abundance: .
j_gene: TRBJ1-2

CDR3aa: CASSLGYTGELFF
CDR3nt: TGTGCCAGCAGCTTAGGATACACCGGGGAGCTGTTTTTT
d_gene: .
v_gene: TRBV7-2
abundance: medium-sized
j_gene: TRBJ2-2

CDR3aa: CASSLSGDGQGALPQHF
CDR3nt: TGTGCCAGCAGTTTATCGGGGGACGGACAGGGGGCCCTGCCCCAGCATTTT
d_gene: TRBD1
v_gene: TRBV27
abundance: .
j_gene: TRBJ1-5

CDR3aa: CASSHQIGLAGGSYNEQFF
CDR3nt: TGCGCCAGCAGCCATCAAATCGGACTAGCGGGAGGCTCCTACAATGAGCAGTTCTTC
d_gene: TRBD2
v_gene: TRBV4-1
abundance: few
j_gene: TRBJ2-1

CDR3aa: CASSITRTDTQYF
CDR3nt: TGTGCCAGCAGCATCACTCGCACAGATACGCAGTATTTT
d_gene: .
v_gene: TRBV11-3
abundance: .
j_gene: TRBJ2-3